This T cell receptor beta chain was sequenced during a study of cytomegalovirus exposure and HLA in healthy donors. Study-level results: With DRB1 most and HLA-C fewest, TCR association rates differed between HLA loci in a later analysis. Later on, analysis showed that most CMV-associated TCR beta chains appeared to be HLA-restricted.

Turning to this clone: Its antigen is unidentified.

Primers included in the PCR were 60 Vbeta and 13 Jbeta primers. The table came from immunoSEQ multiplex PCR; TCRdb's copy has only in-frame clones and leaves some out. Altogether some 180,000 clones are present, around three quarters being singletons, with the ten largest covering about 4.4%. In germline, CDR1 is MNHNS, CDR2 SASEGT. V was clipped by 4 bases and J by 5 bases; unmatched bases: 4. The CDR3 has 14 residues. Sequencing input: PBMCs. This chain links TRBV6-1 with TRBJ2-1; 8 bases fit TRBD2. The sequence was collected from a woman aged 25 to 39 in good health and CMV-seropositive. CDR3 in DNA: TGTGCCAGCAGTGGCGGGGGGACGAACAATGAGCAGTTCTTC. Protein sequence: CASSGGGTNNEQFF.